These 9 T cell receptor beta chains were sequenced from one sample in a study of identical twins. TCRdb re-analysed the 5' RACE reads in MiXCR, keeping a single row per CDR3 protein. The sample yields approximately 590,000 distinct CDR3 sequences, nearly 10% seen once. The same data also contributed to another study, on yellow fever vaccine responses in identical twins.

The sample consisted of PBMCs. These receptors were taken from a woman between 18 and 30 years old in good health.

V and J are TRBV19 and TRBJ2-3; 10 bases match TRBD2. In germline, CDR1 is LNHDA, CDR2 SQIVND (reference sequence). The CDR3 extends over 16 amino acids. Trimming cost V 3 bases and J 6 bases; bases outside gene matches: 9. The CDR3 sequence: CASSIGEAGGPDTQYF. The CDR3 DNA is TGTGCCAGTAGTATCGGAGAAGCGGGAGGGCCCGATACGCAGTATTTT. Combining the CDR3 with reference TRBV19 and TRBJ2-3 gives the whole variable domain DGGITQSPKYLFRKEGQNVTLSCEQNLNHDAMYWYRQDPGQGLRLIYYSQIVNDFQKGDIAEGYSVSREKKESFPLTVTSAQKNPTAFYLCASSIGEAGGPDTQYFGPGTRLTVL.

This rearrangement joins TRBV9 to TRBJ2-7; D possibly uses TRBD1 or TRBD2 (8 bases each). Per the germline V gene, CDR1 is SGDLS and CDR2 is YYNGEE. The germline V and J ends were trimmed by 3 bases and 4 bases, with 17 bases remaining between them. CDR3 length equals 15 residues. The CDR3 DNA follows: TGTGCCAGCAGCGGGACAGGGCCGGGAGGGTACGAGCAGTACTTC. Protein product: CASSGTGPGGYEQYF.

The chain uses TRBV10-3 and TRBJ2-7, with a tentative D call TRBD1 (5 bases). CDR1 and CDR2 (germline): ENHRY, SYGVKD. Trimming stripped 2 bases from V and 2 bases from J, with 10 bases between. CDR3 length: 14 amino acids. CDR3 residues: CAISEVQGAYEQYF. DNA of the CDR3: TGTGCCATCAGTGAGGTCCAGGGCGCCTACGAGCAGTACTTC.

Remarks on this clonotype: The junction shows a germline mismatch at one end, possibly a read error. This chain links TRBV28 with TRBJ2-7, with D perhaps TRBD2 (6 bases). Germline V CDR1 and CDR2: MDHEN, SYDVKM. This CDR3 has 18 amino acids. The CDR3 loop is CAISLVLSRDGYNYEQYF. The CDR3 nucleotides read TGTGCCATCAGTTTGGTTTTATCGCGGGACGGATACAACTACGAGCAGTACTTC.

At least ten counts were recorded for this clonotype. The V and J genes are TRBV7-9 and TRBJ2-1; possibly TRBD1 for D (5 bases). The germline gives CDR1 SEHNR, CDR2 FQNEAQ (reference sequence). The CDR3 totals 15 residues. The V end lost 4 bases, the J end lost 0 bases, and 10 bases lay between the germline ends. CDR3 residues: CASSSSTDSYNEQFF. DNA for the CDR3: TGTGCCAGCAGCTCTTCGACAGACTCCTACAATGAGCAGTTCTTC.

The rearrangement joins TRBV4-3 to TRBJ2-1; no firm D call. Germline lookup yields CDR1 LGHNA and CDR2 YSLEER. V lost 1 base and J 6 bases, leaving 7 bases between the germline ends. CDR3 size: 13 residues. CDR3 nucleotide sequence: TGCGCCAGCAGCCAAGTTGCGCGCAATGAGCAGTTCTTC. Translation: CASSQVARNEQFF.

This clonotype was observed a few times. The chain couples TRBV18 to TRBJ1-5, with D perhaps matching TRBD1 (6 bases). The CDR3 consists of 15 residues. Trimming took 6 bases from V and 4 from J, leaving 16 bases between them. Germline loops: CDR1 KGHSH, CDR2 LQKENI. The CDR3, as DNA: TGTGCCAGCTCCCCCCGGGACAAGAGAAATCAGCCCCAGCATTTT. Translating it yields CASSPRDKRNQPQHF.

This clonotype came up many times. The chain is built from TRBV29-1 and TRBJ2-7, with TRBD1 identical over 10 bases. Germline CDR1 is SQVTM and CDR2 is ANQGSEA. This CDR3 contains 13 residues. V trimming: 6 bases; J trimming: 4 bases; junction bases outside the gene matches: 6. As DNA, the CDR3 is TGCAGCGTAGGACAGGGGGGGCCTTACGAGCAGTACTTC. It encodes CSVGQGGPYEQYF.

The sample holds a few counts of this clonotype. DNA of the CDR3: TGCAGTGCTAGAGATCTCGAGGCGACCTACAATGAGCAGTTCTTC. It yields the protein CSARDLEATYNEQFF. V is TRBV20-1 and J is TRBJ2-1; D not certain. Germline V gene lookup returns CDR1 DFQATT and CDR2 SNEGSKA (reference sequence). The V and J ends lost 0 bases and 2 bases respectively, with 11 bases between them. The CDR3 contains 15 residues.